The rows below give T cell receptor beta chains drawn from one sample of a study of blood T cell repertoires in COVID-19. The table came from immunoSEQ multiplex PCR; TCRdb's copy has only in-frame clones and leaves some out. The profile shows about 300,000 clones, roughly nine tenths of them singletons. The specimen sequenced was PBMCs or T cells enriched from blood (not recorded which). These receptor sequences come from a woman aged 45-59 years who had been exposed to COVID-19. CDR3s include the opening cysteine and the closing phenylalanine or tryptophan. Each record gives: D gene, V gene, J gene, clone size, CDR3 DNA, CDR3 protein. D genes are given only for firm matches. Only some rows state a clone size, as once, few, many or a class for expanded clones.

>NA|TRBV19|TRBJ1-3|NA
TGTGCCAGTAGTATGAGGGAAGGAGGAAACACCATATATTTT
CASSMREGGNTIYF
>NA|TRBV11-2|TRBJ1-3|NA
TGTGCCAGCAGCCGAAGCGGGACATCTGGAAACACCATATATTTT
CASSRSGTSGNTIYF
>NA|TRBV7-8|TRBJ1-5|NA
TGTGCCAGCAGCCGAGACACCGCCAATCAGCCCCAGCATTTT
CASSRDTANQPQHF
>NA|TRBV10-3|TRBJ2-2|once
TGTGCCATCAGTGCGGGGACCGGGGAGCTGTTTTTT
CAISAGTGELFF
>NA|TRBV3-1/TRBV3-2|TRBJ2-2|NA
TGTGCCAGCAGTGGCGGACAGTACACCGGGGAGCTGTTTTTT
CASSGGQYTGELFF
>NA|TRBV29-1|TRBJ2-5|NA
TGCAGCGTTGATAAGGAGCGGGAGACCCAGTACTTC
CSVDKERETQYF
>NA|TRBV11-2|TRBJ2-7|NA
TGTGCCAGCAGCCCCCGAGTCGAGGGCTACGAGCAGTACTTC
CASSPRVEGYEQYF
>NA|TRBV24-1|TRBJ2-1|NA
TGTGCCACCAGTGGGATCGACAGCCGCTCCTACAATGAGCAGTTCTTC
CATSGIDSRSYNEQFF
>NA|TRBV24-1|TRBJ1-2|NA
TGTGCCACCAGTGCCGCCGCAGGGAAGGACTATGGCTACACCTTC
CATSAAAGKDYGYTF
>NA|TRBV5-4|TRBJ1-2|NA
TGTGCCAGCAGAGGTAGCAGGGGCGAGTCTGGCTACACCTTC
CASRGSRGESGYTF
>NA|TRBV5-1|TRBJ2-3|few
TGCGCCAGCAGCTTGGTGGCTAGCGGCACAGATACGCAGTATTTT
CASSLVASGTDTQYF
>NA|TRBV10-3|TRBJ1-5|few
TGTGCCATCAGTGAGTCTAGAGACAGAGAGAATAGCAATCAGCCCCAGCATTTT
CAISESRDRENSNQPQHF
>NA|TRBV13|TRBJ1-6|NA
TGTGTCAGCAGCTTCACGGGGGACGGCCCCCTCCACTTT
CVSSFTGDGPLHF
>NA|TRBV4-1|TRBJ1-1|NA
TGCGCCAGCAGCCAAGTTTCGACAGCGATCCAGAACACTGAAGCTTTCTTT
CASSQVSTAIQNTEAFF
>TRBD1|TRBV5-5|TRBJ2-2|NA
TGTGCCAGCAGCTTGGGAGGGACAGGGGCTGCCGGGGAGCTGTTTTTT
CASSLGGTGAAGELFF
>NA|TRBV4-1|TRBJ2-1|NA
TGCGCCAGCAGCCGTGGACAGCAGAGCTCCTACAATGAGCAGTTCTTC
CASSRGQQSSYNEQFF
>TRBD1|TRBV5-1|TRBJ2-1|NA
TGCGCCAGCAGCTTAAGACAGGGGGTTAAATCCTACAATGAGCAGTTCTTC
CASSLRQGVKSYNEQFF
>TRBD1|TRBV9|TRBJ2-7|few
TGTGCCAGCAGCGCGAACTCCGGGACAGGTGATGGCGAGCAGTACTTC
CASSANSGTGDGEQYF
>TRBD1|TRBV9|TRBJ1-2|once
TGTGCCAGCAGTCAAGAGGGGACAGTCCCCTATGGCTACACCTTC
CASSQEGTVPYGYTF
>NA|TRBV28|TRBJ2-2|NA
TGTGCCAGCACCTCAGGGGGCGGGGGGAACACCGGGGAGCTGTTTTTT
CASTSGGGGNTGELFF
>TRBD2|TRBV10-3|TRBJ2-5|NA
TGTGCCATCAGTGAGTCGATTAGCGGGGCAGAGACCCAGTACTTC
CAISESISGAETQYF
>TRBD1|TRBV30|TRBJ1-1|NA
TGTGCCTGGAGTACCATTAACAGGGGGCGGACAGCTTTCTTT
CAWSTINRGRTAFF
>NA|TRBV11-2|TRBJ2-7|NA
TGTGCCAGCAGCTTAGTTCAGGGGCTTACCTACGAGCAGTACTTC
CASSLVQGLTYEQYF
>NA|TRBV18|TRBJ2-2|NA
TGTGCCAGCTCACCAGCGGGACTGGGTACCGGGGAGCTGTTTTTT
CASSPAGLGTGELFF
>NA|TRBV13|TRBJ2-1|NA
TGTGCCAGCAGCTTAGGGATGGTGCTATGGGAGCAGTTCTTC
CASSLGMVLWEQFF
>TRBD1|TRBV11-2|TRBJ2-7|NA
TGTGCCAGCAGCTTATTGGGACAGTACTCCTACGAGCAGTACTTC
CASSLLGQYSYEQYF
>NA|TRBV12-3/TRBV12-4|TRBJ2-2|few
TGTGCCAGTCACCGCAGGGACACCGGGGAGCTGTTTTTT
CASHRRDTGELFF
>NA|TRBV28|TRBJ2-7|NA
TGTGCCAGCAGTATGGACAGTTTACGAAGCTCCTACGAGCAGTACTTC
CASSMDSLRSSYEQYF
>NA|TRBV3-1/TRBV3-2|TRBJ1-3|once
TGTGCCAGCAGCCGGGGACAAGTGGTTGGAAACACCATATATTTT
CASSRGQVVGNTIYF
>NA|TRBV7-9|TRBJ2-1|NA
TGTGCCAGCAGCTTATTACAGTACAATGAGCAGTTCTTC
CASSLLQYNEQFF
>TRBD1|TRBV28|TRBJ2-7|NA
TGTGCCAGCAGTTCCCCCGGGACAGGGTTTTACGAGCAGTACTTC
CASSSPGTGFYEQYF
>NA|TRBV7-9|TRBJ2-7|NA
TGTGCCAGCAGCTTAGTGAACATCGACGAGCAGTACTTC
CASSLVNIDEQYF
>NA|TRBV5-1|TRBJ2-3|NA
TGCGCCAGCACCCCACTAGGGAGGAGCACAGATACGCAGTATTTT
CASTPLGRSTDTQYF
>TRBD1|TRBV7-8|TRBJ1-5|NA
TGTGCCAGCAGCCCTGGGACAGGGAGGGGCAATCAGCCCCAGCATTTT
CASSPGTGRGNQPQHF
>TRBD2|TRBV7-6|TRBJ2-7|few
TGTGCCAGCAGCTGGAGGGAGGGATCCCCCTACGAGCAGTACTTC
CASSWREGSPYEQYF
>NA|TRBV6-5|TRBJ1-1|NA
TGTGCCAGCAGCAATCTTCCGGACACTGAAGCTTTCTTT
CASSNLPDTEAFF
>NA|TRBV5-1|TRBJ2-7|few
TGCGCCAGCAGCGCCCTCGACAGTCTCATCTACGAGCAGTACTTC
CASSALDSLIYEQYF
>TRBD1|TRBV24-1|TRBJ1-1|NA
TGTGCCACCAGTGAGGCAGGGGGCACTGAAGCTTTCTTT
CATSEAGGTEAFF
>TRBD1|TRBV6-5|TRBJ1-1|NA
TGTGCCAGCAGCAGACAGGGCGTGGCAGCTTTCTTT
CASSRQGVAAFF
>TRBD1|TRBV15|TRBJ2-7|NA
TGTGCCACCAGCGAACGGGACAGTTCCTACGAGCAGTACTTC
CATSERDSSYEQYF
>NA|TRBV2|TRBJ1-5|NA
TGTGCCAGCAGCGAGGGTGGGATACGGCCCCAGCATTTT
CASSEGGIRPQHF
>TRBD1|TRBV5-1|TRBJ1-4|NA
TGCGCCAGCAGCTTGTTGGGGACAGCAACTAATGAAAAACTGTTTTTT
CASSLLGTATNEKLFF
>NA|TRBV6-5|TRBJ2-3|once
TGTGCCAGCAGTCGACTAGTTAACCCCGATACGCAGTATTTT
CASSRLVNPDTQYF
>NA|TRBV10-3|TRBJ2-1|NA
TGTGCCATCAGTGGTTGGCTAGCGAGCTCCTACAATGAGCAGTTCTTC
CAISGWLASSYNEQFF
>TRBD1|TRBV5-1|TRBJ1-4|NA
TGCGCCAGCAGCCCGCAGGGGGAAATGGGTGAAAAACTGTTTTTT
CASSPQGEMGEKLFF
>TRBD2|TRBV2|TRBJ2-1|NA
TGTGCCAGCAGCTATGGACTAGCGGGGGGGAGCTCCTACAATGAGCAGTTCTTC
CASSYGLAGGSSYNEQFF
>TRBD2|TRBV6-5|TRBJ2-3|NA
TGTGCCTGTGCGAGCGGGGCCCGAGCAGATACGCAGTATTTT
CACASGARADTQYF
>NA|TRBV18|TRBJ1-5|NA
TGTGCCACCCAACAAGATAGCAATCAGCCCCAGCATTTT
CATQQDSNQPQHF
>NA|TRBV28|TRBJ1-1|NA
TGTGCCAGCAGGAGACAGAGGAACACTGAAGCTTTCTTT
CASRRQRNTEAFF
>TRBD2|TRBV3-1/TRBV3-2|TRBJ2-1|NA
TGTGCCAGCAGCCCTACTAGCGGGGGGCGCGTGGGGAATGAGCAGTTCTTC
CASSPTSGGRVGNEQFF